The 3 T cell receptor beta chains below all came from one sample that was sequenced in a study of blood T cell repertoires in COVID-19. Assay used: immunoSEQ multiplex PCR; TCRdb lists only in-frame clones, some missing. In the table there are roughly 100,000 clones, approximately 85% of which are singletons. The sample was peripheral blood. All receptors derive from a man between 60 and 70 years old with acute or convalescent COVID-19.

This chain links TRBV5-1 with TRBJ1-1; no clear D. V shed 3 bases and J shed 0 bases, with 6 bases lying between them. From germline, CDR1 is SGHRS and CDR2 YFSETQ. The CDR3 is made up of 13 amino acids. CDR3 loop: CASSWAVNTEAFF. Here the CDR3 DNA reads TGCGCCAGCAGCTGGGCAGTGAACACTGAAGCTTTCTTT.

The chain has TRBV7-6 and TRBJ2-7, with 10 nucleotides matching TRBD1. J was trimmed by 4 bases and V by 0 bases; bases with no gene match: 6. This CDR3 has 16 amino acids. Germline V gene sequence: CDR1 SGHVS, CDR2 FNYEAQ. For the CDR3, the DNA is TGTGCCAGCAGCTTAGCGGAGGCGGGACAGGGGTACGAGCAGTACTTC. Its protein product is CASSLAEAGQGYEQYF. Full variable domain (outside the CDR3, taken from reference TRBV7-6 and TRBJ2-7): GAGVSQSPRYKVTKRGQDVALRCDPISGHVSLYWYRQALGQGPEFLTYFNYEAQQDKSGLPNDRFSAERPEGSISTLTIQRTEQRDSAMYRCASSLAEAGQGYEQYFGPGTRLTVT.

The chain joins TRBV5-1 to TRBJ2-7, with D tentatively TRBD1 (6 bases). The germline V gene encodes CDR1 SGHRS and CDR2 YFSETQ. The CDR3 length is 14 residues. V dropped 3 bases and J dropped 2 bases, with 12 bases sitting between them. In DNA, the CDR3 is TGCGCCAGCAGCTCTTCCGGGACACCCTACGAGCAGTACTTC. Its translation is CASSSSGTPYEQYF.